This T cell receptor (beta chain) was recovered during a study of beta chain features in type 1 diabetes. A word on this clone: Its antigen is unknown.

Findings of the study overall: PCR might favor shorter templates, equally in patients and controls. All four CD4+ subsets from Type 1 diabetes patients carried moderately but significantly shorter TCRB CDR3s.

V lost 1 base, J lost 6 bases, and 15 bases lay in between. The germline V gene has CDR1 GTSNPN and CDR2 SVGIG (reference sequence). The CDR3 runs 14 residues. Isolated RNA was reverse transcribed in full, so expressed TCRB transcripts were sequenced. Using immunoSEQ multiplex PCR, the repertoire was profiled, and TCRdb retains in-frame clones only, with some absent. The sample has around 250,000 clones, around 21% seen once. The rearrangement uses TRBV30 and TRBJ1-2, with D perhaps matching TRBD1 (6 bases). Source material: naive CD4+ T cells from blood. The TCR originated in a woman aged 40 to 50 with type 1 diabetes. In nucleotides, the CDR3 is TGTGCCTGGAGTGACCACAGGGAGGGACATGGCTACACCTTC. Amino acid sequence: CAWSDHREGHGYTF.